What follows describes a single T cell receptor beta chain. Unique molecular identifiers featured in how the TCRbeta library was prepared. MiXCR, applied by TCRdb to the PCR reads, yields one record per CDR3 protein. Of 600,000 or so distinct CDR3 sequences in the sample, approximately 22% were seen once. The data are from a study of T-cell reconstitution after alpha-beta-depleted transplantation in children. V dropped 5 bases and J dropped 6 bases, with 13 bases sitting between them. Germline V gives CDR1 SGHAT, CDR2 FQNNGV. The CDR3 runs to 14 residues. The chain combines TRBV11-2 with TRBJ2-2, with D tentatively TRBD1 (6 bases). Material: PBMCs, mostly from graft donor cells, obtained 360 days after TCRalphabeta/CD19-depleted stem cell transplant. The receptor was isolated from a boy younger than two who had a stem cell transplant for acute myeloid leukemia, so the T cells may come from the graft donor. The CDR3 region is CASSPQTGPGELFF. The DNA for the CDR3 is TGTGCCAGCAGCCCTCAGACAGGCCCCGGGGAGCTGTTTTTT.